These 30 T cell receptor beta chains were sequenced from one sample in a study of response to subunit inactivated influenza vaccine. MiXCR, applied by TCRdb to the RT-PCR reads, yields one record per CDR3 protein. Of about half a million distinct CDR3 sequences listed, over 9.5% are singletons. Sequenced here: PBMCs from blood, sampled roughly 45 days after vaccination. These receptors originate from a middle-aged man who received an inactivated influenza vaccine.

To note about this clonotype: A read error may explain this, as a much larger clone is one base away. The J gene is TRBJ2-5, the V gene TRBV15, with D perhaps matching TRBD1 (5 bases). CDR1 is LNHNV and CDR2 is YYDKDF in the germline V gene (reference sequence). CDR3 length: 14 residues. The CDR3 is CATIRDKGPETQYF. The CDR3 region has the DNA TGTGCCACCATCAGAGATAAGGGGCCTGAGACCCAGTACTTC. The whole variable domain, filled in from reference TRBV15 and TRBJ2-5, reads DAMVIQNPRYQVTQFGKPVTLSCSQTLNHNVMYWYQQKSSQAPKLLFHYYDKDFNNEADTPDNFQSRRPNTSFCFLDIRSPGLGDTAMYLCATIRDKGPETQYFGPGTRLLVL.

In this sample, this clonotype turned up once. The chain is built from TRBV29-1 and TRBJ2-3; the D gene is possibly TRBD2 (6 bases). Trimming pared 6 bases from V and 2 bases from J, leaving 12 bases between. The CDR3 has 13 residues. Per the germline V gene, CDR1 is SQVTM and CDR2 is ANQGSEA. The CDR3 loop reads CSVRTTYTDTQYF. The CDR3, as DNA: TGCAGCGTACGGACTACATACACAGATACGCAGTATTTT.

This chain joins TRBV6-5 and TRBJ1-2; no definite D call. This CDR3 region has 15 residues. V was pared by 0 bases and J by 7 bases, with 15 bases between. The germline CDR1 and CDR2 sequences are MNHEY and SVGAGI. The CDR3: CASSYSLTGFGGYTF. In nucleotides, the CDR3 is TGTGCCAGCAGTTACTCCTTAACGGGATTTGGTGGCTACACCTTC.

The rearrangement links TRBV5-1 to TRBJ2-7; D ambiguous. The V and J ends lost 1 base and 4 bases respectively, with 12 bases between them. Germline CDR1 is SGHRS and CDR2 is YFSETQ. This CDR3 comprises 14 residues. The CDR3 protein is CASSLRTKGYEQYF. CDR3 DNA sequence: TGCGCCAGCAGCTTGAGGACGAAGGGTTACGAGCAGTACTTC.

The chain employs TRBV11-2 and TRBJ2-6, with 10 bases identical to TRBD1. This CDR3 has 16 amino acids. The germline gives CDR1 SGHAT, CDR2 FQNNGV. The V and J ends lost 5 bases and 2 bases, in that order; junction bases with no gene match: 3. CDR3 residues: CASSQGQGAGANVLTF. For the CDR3, the DNA is TGTGCCAGCAGCCAAGGACAGGGGGCTGGGGCCAACGTCCTGACTTTC.

Only a few counts were recorded for this clonotype. The chain is built from TRBV7-8 and TRBJ2-7; D not resolved. CDR1 is SGHVS and CDR2 is FQNEAQ in the germline V gene. The germline V and J ends were trimmed by 7 bases and 1 base, with 8 bases remaining between them. This CDR3 comprises 12 residues. The CDR3 DNA reads as TGTGCCAGCATCGACGGATCCTACGAGCAGTACTTC. Encoded protein: CASIDGSYEQYF.

This sequence joins TRBV24-1 and TRBJ2-2; D possibly corresponds to TRBD2 (6 bases). The CDR3 spans 13 residues. Deletions cut 10 bases from V and 6 bases from J, with 14 bases between. Germline V lookup: CDR1 KGHDR, CDR2 SFDVKD. As DNA, the CDR3 is TGTGCCACTACGGAGGGATCCCCCGGGGAGCTGTTTTTT. Amino acids: CATTEGSPGELFF.

This chain links TRBV7-6 with TRBJ1-1; D is perhaps TRBD1 (6 bases). This CDR3 is 15 amino acids long. Trimming shortened V by 5 bases and J by 0 bases, and 13 bases separated the two germline ends. Germline values: CDR1 SGHVS, CDR2 FNYEAQ. The CDR3, as DNA: TGTGCCAGCAGCCTCCGGACAGAGATGAACACTGAAGCTTTCTTT. Protein sequence: CASSLRTEMNTEAFF.

The chain has TRBV7-6 and TRBJ2-7; 10 nucleotides line up with TRBD1. Trimming took 2 bases from V and 5 from J; bases not matched to a gene: 6. The CDR3 consists of 15 residues. Germline V gene lookup returns CDR1 SGHVS and CDR2 FNYEAQ. CDR3 DNA sequence: TGTGCCAGCAGCTTACTGGGACAGGGGTTTGACGAGCAGTACTTC. It encodes CASSLLGQGFDEQYF.

The chain recombines TRBV5-3 with TRBJ2-3; TRBD1 agrees at 9 bases. TRBV5-3 is an ORF; its function is uncertain. V shed 4 bases and J 1 base; nucleotides not matched to a gene: 7. The CDR3 runs 16 residues. The CDR3 is CARSAETGGGTDTQYF. CDR3 DNA sequence: TGTGCCAGAAGCGCGGAAACAGGGGGCGGCACAGATACGCAGTATTTT.

This clonotype showed up just a few times. The chain uses TRBV7-2 and TRBJ1-3; D uncertain. Trimming stripped 0 bases from V and 2 bases from J, with 8 bases between. CDR1 and CDR2 from the germline V gene are SGHTA and FQGNSA. The CDR3 loop spans 15 amino acids. The CDR3 region has the DNA TGTGCCAGCAGCTTAGCAGGGTTGGCTGGAAACACCATATATTTT. This codes for CASSLAGLAGNTIYF. Together with reference TRBV7-2 and TRBJ1-3, the CDR3 gives the full variable domain: GAGVSQSPSNKVTEKGKDVELRCDPISGHTALYWYRQSLGQGLEFLIYFQGNSAPDKSGLPSDRFSAERTGGSVSTLTIQRTQQEDSAVYLCASSLAGLAGNTIYFGEGSWLTVV.

This clonotype was observed a few times. The chain carries TRBV5-6 and TRBJ1-1, with D uncertain. The length of the CDR3 is 13 residues. V lost 3 bases and J 0 bases, leaving 6 bases between the germline ends. In germline, CDR1 is SGHDT, CDR2 YYEEEE. CDR3 sequence reads: CASSWILNTEAFF. CDR3 bases: TGTGCCAGCAGCTGGATTTTGAACACTGAAGCTTTCTTT.

This clonotype appeared a few times. The chain recombines TRBV12-3 or TRBV12-4 with TRBJ1-3, with a possible D match to TRBD1 (5 bases). The CDR3 spans 13 residues. V was clipped by 3 bases and J by 4 bases, with 7 bases between them. The CDR3 nucleotides are TGTGCCAGCAGTTTGCCAGGGGGAAACACCATATATTTT. Encoded protein: CASSLPGGNTIYF.

CDR3 amino acids: CASSQGAWAGELFF. As DNA, the CDR3 is TGTGCCAGCAGCCAAGGGGCATGGGCCGGGGAGCTGTTTTTT. V is TRBV3-1 and J is TRBJ2-2; no firm D call. V was clipped by 1 base and J by 6 bases, with 9 bases between them. There are 14 residues in the CDR3. Germline loops: CDR1 LGHDT, CDR2 YNNKEL (reference sequence). Variable domain in full (rest from reference TRBV3-1 and TRBJ2-2): DTAVSQTPKYLVTQMGNDKSIKCEQNLGHDTMYWYKQDSKKFLKIMFSYNNKELIINETVPNRFSPKSPDKAHLNLHINSLELGDSAVYFCASSQGAWAGELFFGEGSRLTVL.

This clonotype has a count of ten or more. The chain joins TRBV5-5 to TRBJ1-1; TRBD1 agrees at 7 bases. The V gene end was trimmed by 2 bases and the J gene end by 2 bases; junction bases not matched to a gene: 6. The germline gives CDR1 SGHKS, CDR2 YYEKEE (reference sequence). This CDR3 contains 15 residues. For the CDR3, the DNA is TGTGCCAGCAGCTTTGACAGGGCCTCTAACACTGAAGCTTTCTTT. It yields the protein CASSFDRASNTEAFF. Supplemented by reference TRBV5-5 and TRBJ1-1, the full variable domain reads DAGVTQSPTHLIKTRGQQVTLRCSPISGHKSVSWYQQVLGQGPQFIFQYYEKEERGRGNFPDRFSARQFPNYSSELNVNALLLGDSALYLCASSFDRASNTEAFFGQGTRLTVV.

Many counts were recorded for this clonotype. V is TRBV5-1 and J is TRBJ2-1; D gene unclear. CDR3 length: 19 residues. Trimming cost V 0 bases and J 0 bases, with 19 bases left between them. Per germline, CDR1 SGHRS and CDR2 YFSETQ. The CDR3 region has the DNA TGCGCCAGCAGCTTGGGATCATTTCCCGGACGGAACTCCTACAATGAGCAGTTCTTC. The encoded protein is CASSLGSFPGRNSYNEQFF.

The chain carries TRBV14 and TRBJ2-3; 9 bases align to TRBD2. V was pared by 1 base and J by 6 bases, with 8 bases of the junction left unmatched. The CDR3 length is 16 residues. Germline CDR1 and CDR2: SGHDN and FVKESK. CDR3 in DNA: TGTGCCAGCAGCCAAGTTGGCGGGGGGGCCAGGGATACGCAGTATTTT. Translation gives CASSQVGGGARDTQYF.

This clonotype has a count of ten or more. The CDR3 bases are TGCAGTGCTAGAGATCCTGAAAAATACAATGAGCAGTTCTTC. Protein: CSARDPEKYNEQFF. The chain couples TRBV20-1 to TRBJ2-1; no firm D call. V shed 0 bases and J shed 4 bases, with 10 bases lying between them. From germline, CDR1 is DFQATT and CDR2 SNEGSKA (reference sequence). This CDR3 has 14 amino acids.

The genes are TRBV5-1 and TRBJ2-5; D unclear. Per the germline V gene, CDR1 is SGHRS and CDR2 is YFSETQ. This CDR3 spans 13 amino acids. V was shortened by 6 bases and J by 5 bases, with 14 bases between the two germline ends. The CDR3 here is CASKNPVMETQYF. The CDR3 DNA follows: TGCGCCAGCAAGAATCCAGTAATGGAGACCCAGTACTTC.

In its sample, this clonotype was seen a few times. This rearrangement joins TRBV7-9 to TRBJ2-1, with 7 bases aligning to TRBD2. Trimming removed 5 bases from V and 10 bases from J; junction bases left unmatched: 5. The CDR3 has 12 amino acids. Looked up from germline, CDR1 is SEHNR and CDR2 is FQNEAQ (reference sequence). In DNA, the CDR3 is TGTGCCAGCAGCAAGGGGAGGGCCGAGCAGTTCTTC. Its protein product is CASSKGRAEQFF.

In DNA form, the CDR3 reads TGTGCCACCAGCAGGGACAGGGGTGAATGGACTGAAGCTTTCTTT. It codes for CATSRDRGEWTEAFF. The chain combines TRBV15 with TRBJ1-1; 9 bases fit TRBD1. The CDR3 sequence is 15 residues long. Germline V gene sequence: CDR1 LNHNV, CDR2 YYDKDF (reference sequence). V was pared by 3 bases and J by 5 bases, with 7 bases of the junction left unmatched.

The V gene is TRBV6-1, the J gene TRBJ2-2; 7 positions match TRBD2. Germline values: CDR1 MNHNS, CDR2 SASEGT. CDR3 size: 15 residues. V was clipped by 6 bases and J by 4 bases; unmatched bases: 8. CDR3 loop: CASRARDYITGELFF. The CDR3 bases are TGTGCCAGCAGAGCGAGGGACTATATCACCGGGGAGCTGTTTTTT.

This clonotype was seen only a few times. This chain connects TRBV7-9 to TRBJ1-4; D gene unclear. CDR1 SEHNR and CDR2 FQNEAQ come from the germline V gene (reference sequence). CDR3 length: 17 residues. V shed 0 bases and J shed 8 bases, with 19 bases lying between them. CDR3 loop: CASSLARWGKLEEKLFF. For the CDR3, the DNA is TGTGCCAGCAGCTTAGCGCGGTGGGGAAAACTCGAAGAAAAACTGTTTTTT.

This clonotype appeared a few times. The chain uses TRBV5-1 and TRBJ1-5, with TRBD1 matching over 8 bases. The germline V gene encodes CDR1 SGHRS and CDR2 YFSETQ. The CDR3 spans 15 residues. V was pared by 0 bases and J by 6 bases, with 5 bases of the junction left unmatched. The CDR3 reads CASSLDGRGLQPQHF. CDR3 sequence (DNA): TGCGCCAGCAGCTTGGACGGCAGGGGGCTTCAGCCCCAGCATTTT.

There are a few counts of this clonotype. The CDR3 DNA is TGCGCCAGCAGCCAGGCTTGGAATGAGCAGTTCTTC. Its protein product is CASSQAWNEQFF. The rearrangement links TRBV5-1 to TRBJ2-1; D not resolved. Germline V lookup: CDR1 SGHRS, CDR2 YFSETQ. The CDR3 runs to 12 residues. Between the trimmed V and J ends, which lost 4 bases and 7 bases, there was a span of 9 bases.

This clonotype has only a few counts. This rearrangement joins TRBV5-1 to TRBJ2-3, with D perhaps given as TRBD1 or TRBD2 (5 bases each). The CDR3 spans 14 residues. Per the germline V gene, CDR1 is SGHRS and CDR2 is YFSETQ. Trimming pared 6 bases from V and 2 bases from J, leaving 13 bases between. The CDR3 spells CASTGRVATDTQYF. CDR3 sequence (DNA): TGCGCCAGCACGGGGCGGGTTGCCACAGATACGCAGTATTTT. The variable domain in full, completed from reference TRBV5-1 and TRBJ2-3, reads KAGVTQTPRYLIKTRGQQVTLSCSPISGHRSVSWYQQTPGQGLQFLFEYFSETQRNKGNFPGRFSGRQFSNSRSEMNVSTLELGDSALYLCASTGRVATDTQYFGPGTRLTVL.

This clonotype was seen more than once but under ten times. This sequence joins TRBV7-9 and TRBJ2-5; TRBD2 is a possible D gene (6 bases). The CDR3 sequence is 15 residues long. V was pared by 2 bases and J by 0 bases, with 10 bases between. Germline values: CDR1 SEHNR, CDR2 FQNEAQ (reference sequence). DNA for the CDR3: TGTGCCAGCAGCTTAATAGCGGAGTACCAAGAGACCCAGTACTTC. It is translated as CASSLIAEYQETQYF.

The V and J genes are TRBV7-6 and TRBJ2-6; 7 nucleotides align to TRBD1. V was clipped by 3 bases and J by 1 base; unmatched bases: 9. The CDR3 covers 18 residues. CDR1 SGHVS and CDR2 FNYEAQ come from the germline V gene. The CDR3 nucleotides read TGTGCCAGCAGCTTGACAGGGAGAAGAGCTTCTGGGGCCAACGTCCTGACTTTC. It is translated as CASSLTGRRASGANVLTF.

CDR3 loop: CASSYGDRGYEQYF. The CDR3 DNA reads TGTGCCAGCAGCTATGGGGACAGGGGGTACGAGCAGTACTTC. This chain joins TRBV7-2 and TRBJ2-7; 11 positions match TRBD1. V shed 4 bases, J shed 4 bases, and the junction held 3 bases outside the gene matches. This CDR3 is 14 amino acids long. Germline-derived CDR1 and CDR2 are SGHTA and FQGNSA.

This clonotype showed up just a few times. One end of the junction is discordant with germline, which a read error may explain. CDR3 sequence: CATSKTGGQVTQYF. Here the CDR3 DNA reads TGTGCCACCAGCAAGACAGGGGGCCAAGTGACCCAGTACTTC. This chain links TRBV15 with TRBJ2-5, with 10 bases aligning to TRBD1. The CDR3 is made up of 14 amino acids. Looked up from germline, CDR1 is LNHNV and CDR2 is YYDKDF (reference sequence).